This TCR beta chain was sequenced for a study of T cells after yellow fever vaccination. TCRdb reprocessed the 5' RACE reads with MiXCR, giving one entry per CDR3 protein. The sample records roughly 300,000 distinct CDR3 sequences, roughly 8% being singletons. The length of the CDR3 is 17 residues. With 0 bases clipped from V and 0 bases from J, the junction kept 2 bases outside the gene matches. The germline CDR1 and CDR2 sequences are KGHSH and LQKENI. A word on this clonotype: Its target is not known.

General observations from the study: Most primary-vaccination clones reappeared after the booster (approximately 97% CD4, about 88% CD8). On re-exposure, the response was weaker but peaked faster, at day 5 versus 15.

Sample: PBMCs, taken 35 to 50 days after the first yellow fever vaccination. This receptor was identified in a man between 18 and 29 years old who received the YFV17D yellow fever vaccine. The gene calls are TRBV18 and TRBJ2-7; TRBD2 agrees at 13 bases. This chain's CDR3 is CASSPPGLAGNSYEQYF. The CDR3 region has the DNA TGTGCCAGCTCACCACCGGGACTAGCGGGGAACTCCTACGAGCAGTACTTC.